The present T cell receptor beta chain was sequenced within a study of T cell responses to AZD1222 COVID-19 vaccine. Study information: Second doses that came at about 4 or about 12 weeks were put together.

A word on this clone: The target antigen is unknown.

Profiled with immunoSEQ multiplex PCR; TCRdb holds only in-frame clones, not every one. The repertoire holds under 100,000 clones, with around 85% as singletons. Study-level results: The donors showed a predominance of white British ancestry and of females, with possible underestimation of clonal diversity. The study found vaccine-associated CD4 TCRs spanning spike, dominant at 160-218 and 743-854. Spike-specific TCR breadth and depth were elevated following two AZD1222 doses.

This CDR3 has 15 residues. The germline V gene has CDR1 SGHNT and CDR2 YENEEA. The junction had 3 bases not matched to a gene; V was cut back by 1 base and J by 7 bases. The genes are TRBV11-3 and TRBJ1-6, with TRBD1 identical over 8 bases. The TCR originated in an adult in good health. The sequencing used peripheral blood, collected on day 0 of AZD1222 vaccination. This CDR3 reads CASSLGTGGNSPLHF. In DNA, the CDR3 is TGTGCCAGCAGCTTAGGCACAGGGGGGAATTCACCCCTCCACTTT.